This T cell receptor beta chain was observed in a study of T cell responses to AZD1222 COVID-19 vaccine. CDR1 is SEHNR and CDR2 is FQNEAQ in the germline V gene (reference sequence). The CDR3 runs to 14 residues. V lost 4 bases to trimming and J lost 4 bases, with 11 bases between them. TCRdb's table, derived via immunoSEQ multiplex PCR, lists solely in-frame clones and lacks some. Among some 100,000 clones listed, 75% to 95% were seen once. This chain uses TRBV7-9 with TRBJ2-1, with unresolved D. The source material was peripheral blood, sampled on day 0 of AZD1222 vaccination. The TCR comes from an adult in good health. CDR3 bases: TGTGCCAGCAGCTCCCCGGACCGATACAATGAGCAGTTCTTC. Translated, it gives CASSSPDRYNEQFF.